The 10 T cell receptor beta chains given below trace back to one sample, sequenced in a study of breast tumors, draining lymph nodes, adjacent tissues. Breast cancer patients provided tissue from their axillary draining lymph nodes. TCRdb called the multiplex PCR reads again in MiXCR, with one record for every CDR3 protein. The sample lists 250,000 or so distinct CDR3 sequences, 30% occurring once. The sample consisted of axillary lymph node tissue. These receptors all come from a female donor with breast cancer. Some clones in this sample may be carry-over from other donors' samples.

Turning to this clonotype: The junction shows a germline mismatch at one end, possibly a read error. V is TRBV7-3 and J is TRBJ2-1; 8 bases map to TRBD2. The V gene's germline CDR1 is SGHTA and CDR2 FQGTGA. The CDR3 sequence is 15 residues long. The chain's CDR3 is CASSLPAGDYNEHFF. In DNA, the CDR3 is TGTGCCAGCAGCCTCCCAGCGGGAGACTACAATGAGCACTTCTTC.

The J gene is TRBJ2-7, the V gene TRBV27; TRBD2 matches 10 bases. Trimming cost V 3 bases and J 7 bases; bases outside gene matches: 3. Germline lookup yields CDR1 MNHEY and CDR2 SMNVEV (reference sequence). CDR3 size: 13 residues. This CDR3 is CASSFSGRREQYF. In DNA form, the CDR3 reads TGTGCCAGCAGTTTTAGCGGGAGGAGGGAGCAGTACTTC.

This clonotype was seen only a few times. This may arise from a read error, as a much more abundant clone is one base away. The chain has TRBV20-1 and TRBJ2-7; D remains unclear. CDR3 length: 14 residues. The germline V gene encodes CDR1 DFQATT and CDR2 SNEGSKA (reference sequence). Trimming removed 0 bases from V and 6 bases from J, with 15 bases in between. CDR3 nucleotide sequence: TGCAGTGCTAGAGAACCGACCCCTGACTCCGAGCAGTACTTC. It yields the protein CSAREPTPDSEQYF.

As regards this clonotype: A clone one base away is much larger, so this may be a read error. The chain combines TRBV12-3 or TRBV12-4 with TRBJ2-7; D is undetermined. V was pared by 3 bases and J by 2 bases, with 8 bases between. The CDR3 has 13 amino acids. For the CDR3, the DNA is TGTGCCAGCAGTTTCTTGGAGACCTACGAGCAGTACTTC. Its protein is CASSFLETYEQYF.

This clonotype was seen many times. The J gene is TRBJ2-5, the V gene TRBV19; D not certain. The CDR3 has 12 amino acids. The germline V gene encodes CDR1 LNHDA and CDR2 SQIVND (reference sequence). V was shortened by 4 bases and J by 2 bases, with 5 bases between the two germline ends. The CDR3 reads CASSNRQETQYF. Here the CDR3 DNA reads TGTGCCAGTAGTAACCGTCAAGAGACCCAGTACTTC.

J is TRBJ2-5 and V is TRBV3-1; 8 bases map to TRBD2. The CDR3 has 16 amino acids. The germline V gene encodes CDR1 LGHDT and CDR2 YNNKEL (reference sequence). V shed 5 bases and J 4 bases; nucleotides not matched to a gene: 12. CDR3 loop: CASSRGGAGASETQYF. In DNA, the CDR3 is TGTGCCAGCAGCAGAGGGGGAGCGGGAGCCTCAGAGACCCAGTACTTC.

In regard to this clonotype: This may be a read error: a much more frequent sequence differs by one nucleotide. This rearrangement joins TRBV20-1 to TRBJ2-5; D gene unclear. The CDR3 runs 14 residues. CDR1 DFQATT and CDR2 SNEGSKA come from the germline V gene (reference sequence). V was pared by 1 base and J by 1 base, with 10 bases between. CDR3 nucleotides: TGCAGTGCTAGAGTCCTCGGAACCCAAGAGACCCAGTACTTC. This sequence encodes CSARVLGTQETQYF.

The V call is TRBV27, the J call TRBJ2-7; 8 nucleotides align to TRBD1. The CDR3 totals 14 residues. The germline gives CDR1 MNHEY, CDR2 SMNVEV (reference sequence). With 4 bases clipped from V and 5 bases from J, the junction kept 7 bases outside the gene matches. CDR3 DNA sequence: TGTGCCAGCAGTTCGTCGGGACAGGTCCACGAGCAGTACTTC. Protein sequence: CASSSSGQVHEQYF.

The rearrangement joins TRBV15 to TRBJ2-3; D perhaps matches TRBD2 (5 bases). V was cut by 3 bases and J by 3 bases, with 10 bases left in between. This CDR3 comprises 14 residues. CDR1 and CDR2 (germline): LNHNV, YYDKDF (reference sequence). CDR3 sequence: CATSSGVRTDTQYF. The CDR3 nucleotides are TGTGCCACCAGCAGCGGGGTAAGAACAGATACGCAGTATTTT.

Comments on this clonotype: One base away lies a much larger clone, so this may be a sequencing read error. The chain employs TRBV11-3 and TRBJ2-7; possibly TRBD2 for D (7 bases). The CDR3 sequence is 15 residues long. Germline CDR1 SGHNT, CDR2 YENEEA. The CDR3 here is CAGSYRGEGSYEQYF. CDR3 bases: TGTGCCGGCAGCTATAGGGGGGAGGGTTCCTACGAGCAGTACTTC.